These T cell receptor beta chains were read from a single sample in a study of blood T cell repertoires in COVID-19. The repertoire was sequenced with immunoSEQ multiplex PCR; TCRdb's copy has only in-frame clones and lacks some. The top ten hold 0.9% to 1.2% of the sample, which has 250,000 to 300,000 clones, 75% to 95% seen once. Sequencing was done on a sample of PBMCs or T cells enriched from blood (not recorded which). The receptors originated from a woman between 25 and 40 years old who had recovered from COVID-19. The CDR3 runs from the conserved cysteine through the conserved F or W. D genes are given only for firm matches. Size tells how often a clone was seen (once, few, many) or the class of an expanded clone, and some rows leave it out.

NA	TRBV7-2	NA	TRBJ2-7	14	TGTGCCAGCAGCTTAGAACAGGCCCGGTACGAGCAGTACTTC	CASSLEQARYEQYF
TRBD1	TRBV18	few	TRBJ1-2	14	TGTGCCAGCTCGGGCGGACAGGGTTACTATGGCTACACCTTC	CASSGGQGYYGYTF
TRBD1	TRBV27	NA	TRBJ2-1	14	TGTGCCAGCAGTTTAGGGACAGGTAGGAATGAGCAGTTCTTC	CASSLGTGRNEQFF
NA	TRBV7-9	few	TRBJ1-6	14	TGTGCCAGCAGCTTACTGAGCGGAAATTCACCCCTCCACTTT	CASSLLSGNSPLHF
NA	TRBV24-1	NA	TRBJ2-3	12	TGTGCCACCAGGGGAGCCACAGATACGCAGTATTTT	CATRGATDTQYF
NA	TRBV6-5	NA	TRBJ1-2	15	TGTGCCAGCAGTTCCCCACAGGGAGCTAACTATGGCTACACCTTC	CASSSPQGANYGYTF
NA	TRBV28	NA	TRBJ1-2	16	TGTGCCAGCAGTCAAAATGAGCTAGTTGTCCCCCATGGCTACACCTTC	CASSQNELVVPHGYTF
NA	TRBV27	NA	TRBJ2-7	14	TGTGCCAGCAGTTTCTCGTTAGCGTCCTACGAGCAGTACTTC	CASSFSLASYEQYF
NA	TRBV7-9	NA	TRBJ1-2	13	TGTGCCAGCAGCTCCAAGCCCGATACTGGCTACACCTTC	CASSSKPDTGYTF
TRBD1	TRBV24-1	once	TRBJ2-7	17	TGTGCCACCAGCATTTCCTTCCTCCGACAGGGCTCCTACGAGCAGTACTTC	CATSISFLRQGSYEQYF
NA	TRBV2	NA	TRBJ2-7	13	TGTGCCAGCAGTGTCGACAGTTCCTACGAGCAGTACTTC	CASSVDSSYEQYF
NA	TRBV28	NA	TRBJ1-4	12	TGTGCCAGCCGGGACACGGCATGGAAACTGTTTTTT	CASRDTAWKLFF
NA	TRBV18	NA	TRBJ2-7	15	TGTGCCAGCTCACCAGGGAGAGGGTCCTCCTACGAGCAGTACTTC	CASSPGRGSSYEQYF
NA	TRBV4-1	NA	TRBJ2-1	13	TGCGCCAGCAGCCAAGAGAGGGCCCTTGAGCAGTTCTTC	CASSQERALEQFF
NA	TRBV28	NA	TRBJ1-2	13	TGTGCCAGCAGTTTGGGGGGTAACTATGGCTACACCTTC	CASSLGGNYGYTF
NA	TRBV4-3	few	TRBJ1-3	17	TGCGCCAGCAGCCATTCCAGGTCCGATTACTCCGGAAACACCATATATTTT	CASSHSRSDYSGNTIYF
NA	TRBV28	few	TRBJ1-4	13	TGTGCCAGCAGAGACGGAGGAGGGGAAAAACTGTTTTTT	CASRDGGGEKLFF
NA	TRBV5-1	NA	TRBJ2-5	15	TGCGCCAGCAGCTTGGCGGGGTATCCGCAAGAGACCCAGTACTTC	CASSLAGYPQETQYF
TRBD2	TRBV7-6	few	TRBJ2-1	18	TGTGCCAGCAGCTTAAGGACTAGCGGGGAGAGCTCCTACAATGAGCAGTTCTTC	CASSLRTSGESSYNEQFF